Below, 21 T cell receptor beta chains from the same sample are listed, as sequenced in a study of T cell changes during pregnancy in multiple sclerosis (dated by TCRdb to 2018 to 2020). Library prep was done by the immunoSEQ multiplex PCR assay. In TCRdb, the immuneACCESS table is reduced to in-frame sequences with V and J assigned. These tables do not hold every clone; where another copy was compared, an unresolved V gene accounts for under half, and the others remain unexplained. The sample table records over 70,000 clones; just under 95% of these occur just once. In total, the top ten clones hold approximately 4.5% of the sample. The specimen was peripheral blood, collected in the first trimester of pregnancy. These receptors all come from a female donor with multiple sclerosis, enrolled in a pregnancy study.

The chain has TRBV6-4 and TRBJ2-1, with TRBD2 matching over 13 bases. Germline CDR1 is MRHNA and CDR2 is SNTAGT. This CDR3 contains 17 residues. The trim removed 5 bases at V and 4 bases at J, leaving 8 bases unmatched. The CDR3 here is CASSRLAGGSLYNEQFF. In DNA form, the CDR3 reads TGTGCCAGCAGTCGACTAGCGGGGGGCTCATTGTACAATGAGCAGTTCTTC.

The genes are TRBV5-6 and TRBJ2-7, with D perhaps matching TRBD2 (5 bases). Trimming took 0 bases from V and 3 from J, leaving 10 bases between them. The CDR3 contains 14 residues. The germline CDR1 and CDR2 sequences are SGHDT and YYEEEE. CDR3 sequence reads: CASSLAEDFYEQYF. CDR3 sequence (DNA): TGTGCCAGCAGCTTGGCTGAGGACTTCTACGAGCAGTACTTC.

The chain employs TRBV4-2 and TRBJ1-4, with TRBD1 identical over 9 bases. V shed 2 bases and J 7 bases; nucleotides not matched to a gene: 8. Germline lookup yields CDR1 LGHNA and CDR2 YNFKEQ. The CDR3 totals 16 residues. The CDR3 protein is CASSQILQGAGEKLFF. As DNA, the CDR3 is TGTGCCAGCAGCCAAATTCTACAGGGGGCAGGTGAAAAACTGTTTTTT.

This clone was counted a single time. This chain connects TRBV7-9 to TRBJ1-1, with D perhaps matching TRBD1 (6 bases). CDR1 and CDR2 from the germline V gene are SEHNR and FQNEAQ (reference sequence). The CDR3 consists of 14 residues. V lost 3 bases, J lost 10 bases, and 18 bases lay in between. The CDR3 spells CASSFGGGSDGAFF. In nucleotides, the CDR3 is TGTGCCAGCAGCTTTGGGGGCGGGAGCGATGGAGCTTTCTTT.

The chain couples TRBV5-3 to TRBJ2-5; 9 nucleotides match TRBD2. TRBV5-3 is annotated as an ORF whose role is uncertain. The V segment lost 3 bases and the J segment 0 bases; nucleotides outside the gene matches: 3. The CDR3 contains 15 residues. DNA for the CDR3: TGTGCCAGAAGCTCCCTAGCGGGGTACCAAGAGACCCAGTACTTC. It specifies CARSSLAGYQETQYF.

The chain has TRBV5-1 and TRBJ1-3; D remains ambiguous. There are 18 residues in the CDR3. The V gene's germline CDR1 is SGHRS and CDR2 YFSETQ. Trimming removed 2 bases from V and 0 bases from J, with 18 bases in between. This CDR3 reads CASSFLTPPTISGNTIYF. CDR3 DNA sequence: TGCGCCAGCAGCTTCCTGACTCCACCTACTATCTCTGGAAACACCATATATTTT.

CDR3 in DNA: TGTGCCAGCAGCTTGCCGACAGGGGGAATTGGAGAGACCCAGTACTTC. The encoded protein is CASSLPTGGIGETQYF. The J gene is TRBJ2-5, the V gene TRBV5-5, with 9 bases matching TRBD1. After removal of 1 base from V and 4 bases from J, the junction contained 8 bases not matched to a gene. Per the germline V gene, CDR1 is SGHKS and CDR2 is YYEKEE (reference sequence). The CDR3 length is 16 residues.

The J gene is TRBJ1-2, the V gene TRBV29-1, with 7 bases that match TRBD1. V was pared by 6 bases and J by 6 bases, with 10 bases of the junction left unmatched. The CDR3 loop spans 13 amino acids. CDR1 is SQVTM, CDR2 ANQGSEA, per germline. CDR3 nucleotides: TGCAGCGTCGCTCTGGGACAGTCGAATGGCTACACCTTC. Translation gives CSVALGQSNGYTF. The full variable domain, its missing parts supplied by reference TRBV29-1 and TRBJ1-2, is SAVISQKPSRDICQRGTSLTIQCQVDSQVTMMFWYRQQPGQSLTLIATANQGSEATYESGFVIDKFPISRPNLTFSTLTVSNMSPEDSSIYLCSVALGQSNGYTFGSGTRLTVV.

CDR3 DNA sequence: TGTGCCAGCAGCCCGGGGGGTGGCACAGATACGCAGTATTTT. It yields the protein CASSPGGGTDTQYF. The chain uses TRBV6-4 and TRBJ2-3, with TRBD2 matching over 7 bases. Per germline, CDR1 MRHNA and CDR2 SNTAGT. The ends lost 6 bases at V and 1 base at J; junction bases unmatched: 4. This CDR3 spans 14 amino acids.

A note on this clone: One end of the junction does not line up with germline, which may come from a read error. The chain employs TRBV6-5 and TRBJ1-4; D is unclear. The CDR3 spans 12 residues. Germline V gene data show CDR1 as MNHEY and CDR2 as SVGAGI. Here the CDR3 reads CVSSRAGEKLFF. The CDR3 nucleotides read TGTGTCAGCAGCCGGGCGGGAGAAAAACTGTTTTTT.

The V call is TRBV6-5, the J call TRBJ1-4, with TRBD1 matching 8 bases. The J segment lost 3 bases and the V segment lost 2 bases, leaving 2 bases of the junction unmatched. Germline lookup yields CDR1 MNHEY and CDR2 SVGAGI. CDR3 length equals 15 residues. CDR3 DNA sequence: TGTGCCAGCAGTTACACGGACAGGGCTAATGAAAAACTGTTTTTT. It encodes CASSYTDRANEKLFF.

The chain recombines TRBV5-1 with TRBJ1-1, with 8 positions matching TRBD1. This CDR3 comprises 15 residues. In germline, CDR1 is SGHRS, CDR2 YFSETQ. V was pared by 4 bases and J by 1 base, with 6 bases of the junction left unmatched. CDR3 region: CASSILQGGNTEAFF. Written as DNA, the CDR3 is TGCGCCAGCAGCATACTACAGGGGGGGAACACTGAAGCTTTCTTT. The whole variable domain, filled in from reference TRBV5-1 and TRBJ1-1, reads KAGVTQTPRYLIKTRGQQVTLSCSPISGHRSVSWYQQTPGQGLQFLFEYFSETQRNKGNFPGRFSGRQFSNSRSEMNVSTLELGDSALYLCASSILQGGNTEAFFGQGTRLTVV.

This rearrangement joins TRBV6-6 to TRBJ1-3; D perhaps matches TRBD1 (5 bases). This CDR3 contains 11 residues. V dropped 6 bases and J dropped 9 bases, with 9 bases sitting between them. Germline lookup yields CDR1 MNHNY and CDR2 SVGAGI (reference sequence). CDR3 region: CASRGGVTIYF. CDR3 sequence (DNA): TGTGCCAGCAGGGGGGGGGTCACCATATATTTT.

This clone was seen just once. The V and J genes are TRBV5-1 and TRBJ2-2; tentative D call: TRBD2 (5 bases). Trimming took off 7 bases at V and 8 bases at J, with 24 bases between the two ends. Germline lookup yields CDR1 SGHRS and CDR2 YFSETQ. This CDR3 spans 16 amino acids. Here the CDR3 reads CASRDRPSQHEGELFF. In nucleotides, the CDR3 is TGCGCCAGCCGTGATAGGCCTAGCCAACACGAAGGGGAGCTGTTTTTT.

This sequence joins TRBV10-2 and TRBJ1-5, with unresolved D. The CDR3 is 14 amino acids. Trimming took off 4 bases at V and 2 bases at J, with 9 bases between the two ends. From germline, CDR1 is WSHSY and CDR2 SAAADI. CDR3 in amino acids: CASSAVGGNQPQHF. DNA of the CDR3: TGCGCCAGCAGTGCAGTGGGAGGCAATCAGCCCCAGCATTTT.

The CDR3 coding sequence is TGTGCCAGCAGCCAAGGGACTGACTATGGCTACACCTTC. It translates to CASSQGTDYGYTF. The V and J genes are TRBV5-4 and TRBJ1-2; tentatively, D is TRBD1 (5 bases). The CDR3 runs to 13 residues. The germline V and J ends were trimmed by 4 bases and 3 bases, with 10 bases remaining between them. Germline CDR1 and CDR2: SGHNT and YYREEE (reference sequence). Complete variable domain (other parts from reference TRBV5-4 and TRBJ1-2): ETGVTQSPTHLIKTRGQQVTLRCSSQSGHNTVSWYQQALGQGPQFIFQYYREEENGRGNFPPRFSGLQFPNYSSELNVNALELDDSALYLCASSQGTDYGYTFGSGTRLTVV.

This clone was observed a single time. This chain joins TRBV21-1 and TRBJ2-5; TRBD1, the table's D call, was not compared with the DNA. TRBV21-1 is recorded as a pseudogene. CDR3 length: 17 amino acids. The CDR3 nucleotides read TGTGCCAGCAGCAAATTGGTCCCAGGGGGGTCTCAAGAGACCCAGTACTTC. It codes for CASSKLVPGGSQETQYF.

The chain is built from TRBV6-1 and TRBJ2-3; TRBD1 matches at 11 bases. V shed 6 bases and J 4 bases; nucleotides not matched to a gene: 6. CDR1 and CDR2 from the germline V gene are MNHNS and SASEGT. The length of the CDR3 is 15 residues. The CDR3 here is CASRSGQGAADTQYF. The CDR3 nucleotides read TGTGCCAGCAGAAGCGGACAGGGGGCGGCAGATACGCAGTATTTT.

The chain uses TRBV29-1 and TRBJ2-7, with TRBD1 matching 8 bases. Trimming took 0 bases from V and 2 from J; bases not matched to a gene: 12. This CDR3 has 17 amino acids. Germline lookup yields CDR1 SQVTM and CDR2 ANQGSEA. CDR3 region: CSVEDNQGATHPYEQYF. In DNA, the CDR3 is TGCAGCGTTGAAGATAACCAGGGGGCAACCCACCCCTACGAGCAGTACTTC.

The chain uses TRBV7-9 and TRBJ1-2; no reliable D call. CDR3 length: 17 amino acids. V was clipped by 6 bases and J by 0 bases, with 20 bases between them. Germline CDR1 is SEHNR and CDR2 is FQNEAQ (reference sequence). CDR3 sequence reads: CASRKDVRQEPNYGYTF. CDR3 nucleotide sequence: TGTGCCAGCAGGAAAGACGTCAGGCAGGAACCTAACTATGGCTACACCTTC.

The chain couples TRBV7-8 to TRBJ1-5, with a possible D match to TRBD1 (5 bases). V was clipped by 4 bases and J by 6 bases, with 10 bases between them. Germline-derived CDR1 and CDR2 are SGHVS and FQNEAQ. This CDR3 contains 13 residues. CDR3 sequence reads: CASSSGGSQPQHF. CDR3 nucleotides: TGTGCCAGCAGCTCGGGGGGTTCTCAGCCCCAGCATTTT.